Sequencing of this TCR beta chain was carried out in a study of blood T cells in healthy people across ages. Primed by a sample-barcoded 5' primer and a J-beta primer mix, a second PCR proceeded for 7 to 11 cycles. One entry per CDR3 protein, called by TCRdb with MiXCR from the 5' RACE reads. The sample has about 1.5 million distinct CDR3 sequences, under 55% seen once. This CDR3 region has 16 residues. Germline-derived CDR1 and CDR2 are SGHTA and FQGNSA. Trimming left V 3 bases short and J 2 bases short, with 14 bases between. The clonotype originates from a woman aged 18-29 years in good health. Specimen: blood. The V and J genes are TRBV7-2 and TRBJ2-1, with D perhaps matching TRBD2 (7 bases). The CDR3 region has the DNA TGTGCCAGCAGCTTTGTGGGGGGGCTCACCTACAATGAGCAGTTCTTC. This encodes CASSFVGGLTYNEQFF.